This T cell receptor beta chain stems from a study of T cells in localized non-small cell lung cancer. Points from the study as a whole: Peak T cell clonality was found in uninvolved adjacent lung, exceeding tumor. Elevated circulating T cell density in blood was associated with longer overall survival.

V shed 2 bases and J shed 1 base, with 9 bases lying between them. The germline CDR1 and CDR2 sequences are MNHEY and SVGAGI. CDR3 length equals 15 residues. Produced via immunoSEQ multiplex PCR; TCRdb's table is partial and in-frame only. The sample lists about 79,000 clones, approximately 90% occurring once. As to this clone: Its antigen is as yet unknown.

The rearrangement links TRBV6-5 to TRBJ1-5, with D possibly TRBD1 on 6 matching bases. The source was peripheral blood, collected before any cancer treatment. This clonotype was sampled from a woman aged 40-69 years with stage I squamous cell lung carcinoma. The CDR3 DNA reads TGTGCCAGCAGTTACACCACAGGGAGCAATCAGCCCCAGCATTTT. Its translation is CASSYTTGSNQPQHF.